Sequencing of this T cell receptor beta chain was carried out in a study of PD-1 blockade in classical Hodgkin lymphoma. The study's findings and limits: The causes of the repertoire differences, possibly disease activity or prior therapy, remain undefined. Reports indicated that newly diagnosed patients had lower baseline TCR diversity than healthy donors did.

Profiled with immunoSEQ multiplex PCR; TCRdb holds only in-frame clones, not every one. The sample yields around 27,000 clones, roughly nine tenths seen once. Regarding time point: newly diagnosed, previously untreated cHL patient sample. V lost 2 bases, J lost 5 bases, and 9 bases stayed unmatched. Germline values: CDR1 MNHNY, CDR2 SVGAGI (reference sequence). The CDR3 covers 16 residues. As for this clone: Its antigen is undetermined.

The chain uses TRBV6-6 and TRBJ2-3; 8 bases match TRBD2. The receptor comes from a human donor with classical Hodgkin lymphoma. The source material was peripheral blood mononuclear cells (PBMCs). DNA of the CDR3: TGTGCCAGCAGTTACCTTACCCGGGGGGGGAGAGATACGCAGTATTTT. Translating gives CASSYLTRGGRDTQYF.